One and the same sample provided the 15 T cell receptor beta chains below, sequenced in a study of control samples from healthy donors and cancer patients. Sequencing used immunoSEQ multiplex PCR; TCRdb keeps in-frame clones, though not all of them. Of over 150,000 clones listed, about 95% are singletons. The sample was PBMCs. Receptor source: a man in his sixties with colorectal cancer.

The gene calls are TRBV6-6 and TRBJ1-3; D gene unclear. The V gene's germline CDR1 is MNHNY and CDR2 SVGAGI (reference sequence). The CDR3 length is 15 residues. V was shortened by 0 bases and J by 0 bases, with 6 bases between the two germline ends. The CDR3 spells CASSYSSLSGNTIYF. The CDR3 coding sequence is TGTGCCAGCAGTTACTCGAGTCTCTCTGGAAACACCATATATTTT.

V gene TRBV19 combines with J gene TRBJ2-2; possibly TRBD1 for D (8 bases). Per the germline V gene, CDR1 is LNHDA and CDR2 is SQIVND (reference sequence). The CDR3 contains 16 residues. V gave up 4 bases and J gave up 1 base, with 13 bases separating them. Here the CDR3 DNA reads TGTGCCAGTAGTACGGGAGGACAGGGGAACACCGGGGAGCTGTTTTTT. Its protein is CASSTGGQGNTGELFF.

V and J are TRBV3-1 (or the pseudogene TRBV3-2) and TRBJ1-2; 7 bases fit TRBD1. J gave up 4 bases and V 0 bases, and 17 bases lay outside the gene matches. The CDR3 loop spans 19 amino acids. CDR1 LGHDT and CDR2 YNNKEL come from the germline V gene (reference sequence). CDR3 in amino acids: CASSQDLDEDRVLFYGYTF. The CDR3 bases are TGTGCCAGCAGCCAAGATCTGGATGAAGACAGGGTCCTTTTCTATGGCTACACCTTC.

The rearrangement uses TRBV30 and TRBJ2-5; possible D gene TRBD2, 6 bases. Trimming took off 7 bases at V and 5 bases at J, with 23 bases between the two ends. The CDR3 has 15 residues. Germline CDR1 is GTSNPN and CDR2 is SVGIG (reference sequence). The CDR3 coding sequence is TGTGCCTTTGCTCCGGGACTCCTATATCGGGAGACCCAGTACTTC. Translation gives CAFAPGLLYRETQYF.

This clone appeared once. The chain combines TRBV10-3 with TRBJ2-7; 10 nucleotides agree with TRBD1. The length of the CDR3 is 14 residues. The V gene's germline CDR1 is ENHRY and CDR2 SYGVKD. V lost 5 bases, J lost 7 bases, and 8 bases stayed unmatched. The CDR3, as DNA: TGTGCCATCAGTACCGGGACAGGGGTGGGAGAGCAGTACTTC. Translation gives CAISTGTGVGEQYF.

Turning to this clone: At one of its ends the junction is not consistent with the germline gene, which may arise from a read error. The V and J genes are TRBV2 and TRBJ2-2, with 9 bases that match TRBD2. Per the germline V gene, CDR1 is SNHLY and CDR2 is FYNNEI. The CDR3 contains 18 residues. The CDR3: CARSDAGRERGVGGELFF. CDR3 DNA sequence: TGTGCCCGCAGTGACGCGGGGAGGGAGCGGGGGGTAGGCGGGGAGCTGTTTTTT.

In DNA, the CDR3 is TGTGCCAGCAGTTTACAGGGGACAAACCACTATGGCTACACCTTC. Amino acids: CASSLQGTNHYGYTF. The V gene is TRBV27, the J gene TRBJ1-2; tentatively, D is TRBD1 (6 bases). V was shortened by 2 bases and J by 3 bases, with 13 bases between the two germline ends. The CDR3 covers 15 residues. The germline V gene has CDR1 MNHEY and CDR2 SMNVEV (reference sequence).

The chain carries TRBV2 and TRBJ2-4; TRBD2 matches 7 bases. Trimming removed 3 bases from V and 0 bases from J; junction bases left unmatched: 2. This CDR3 contains 15 residues. Germline loops: CDR1 SNHLY, CDR2 FYNNEI. CDR3 protein: CASSEGGRAKNIQYF. The CDR3 DNA sequence: TGTGCCAGCAGTGAGGGGGGGAGAGCCAAAAACATTCAGTACTTC.

V and J are TRBV18 and TRBJ2-2; 8 bases fit TRBD1. Germline trimming cut 5 bases from V and 5 bases from J; bases unmatched to any gene: 10. Germline V gene sequence: CDR1 KGHSH, CDR2 LQKENI. The CDR3 sequence is 16 residues long. The DNA of the CDR3 is TGTGCCAGCTCATCCCTGACAGGGGCCGCTACCGGGGAGCTGTTTTTT. This sequence encodes CASSSLTGAATGELFF.

The chain recombines TRBV19 with TRBJ1-1; 9 nucleotides align to TRBD1. V lost 2 bases and J lost 11; bases outside the gene matches: 6. The CDR3 sequence is 13 residues long. Germline V gene data show CDR1 as LNHDA and CDR2 as SQIVND (reference sequence). CDR3 sequence reads: CASSIRTGAGAFF. The CDR3 nucleotides are TGTGCCAGTAGTATACGGACAGGGGCTGGGGCTTTCTTT.

The chain joins TRBV2 to TRBJ2-2, with TRBD1 matching over 7 bases. The CDR3 loop spans 16 amino acids. J lost 4 bases, V lost 4 bases, and 9 bases had no gene match. Germline CDR1 is SNHLY and CDR2 is FYNNEI. CDR3 sequence reads: CASSVATGFITGELFF. CDR3 coding DNA: TGTGCCAGCAGTGTCGCGACAGGGTTTATCACCGGGGAGCTGTTTTTT.

The V gene is TRBV3-1 (or the pseudogene TRBV3-2), the J gene TRBJ2-7, with a tentative D call TRBD2 (7 bases). Germline V gene data show CDR1 as LGHDT and CDR2 as YNNKEL (reference sequence). This CDR3 comprises 15 residues. Trimming left V 1 base short and J 2 bases short, with 12 bases between. The CDR3 DNA sequence: TGTGCCAGCAGCCAAGGGCCGGGGGGCGCCTACGAGCAGTACTTC. This encodes CASSQGPGGAYEQYF.

This rearrangement joins TRBV11-3 to TRBJ1-5, with D uncertain. This CDR3 is 14 amino acids long. Trimming left V 1 base short and J 2 bases short, with 6 bases between. The germline CDR1 and CDR2 sequences are SGHNT and YENEEA. CDR3 sequence: CASSLAIGNQPQHF. The CDR3 nucleotides are TGTGCCAGCAGCTTAGCTATCGGCAATCAGCCCCAGCATTTT.

J is TRBJ2-1 and V is TRBV7-9; D is uncertain. The V end lost 4 bases, the J end lost 9 bases, and 13 bases lay between the germline ends. Germline assignment: CDR1 SEHNR and CDR2 FQNEAQ (reference sequence). This CDR3 region has 13 residues. The CDR3 is CASSSLGTGEQFF. The CDR3 DNA is TGTGCCAGCAGCTCCCTAGGTACGGGTGAGCAGTTCTTC.

The chain employs TRBV7-8 and TRBJ2-1; D is unresolved. The CDR3 contains 11 residues. Looked up from germline, CDR1 is SGHVS and CDR2 is FQNEAQ. The ends were cut back, 11 bases at V and 5 bases at J, with 10 bases in the middle. CDR3 sequence reads: CAPPYHNEQFF. CDR3 in DNA: TGTGCCCCCCCCTACCACAATGAGCAGTTCTTC.